Each of the 24 T cell receptor beta chains below was sequenced from the same sample in a study of technical replicates of blood from a few donors. Libraries were prepared by immunoSEQ multiplex PCR; TCRdb keeps only in-frame clonotypes and omits some of them. The sample yields about 80,000 clones, 90% to 95% seen once. Sequencing used T cells isolated from PBMCs. The receptor source for this set is a human donor in good health.

V and J are TRBV30 and TRBJ1-5, with D possibly matching TRBD1 (5 bases). Trimming stripped 4 bases from V and 7 bases from J, with 14 bases between. CDR3 length equals 13 residues. Germline-derived CDR1 and CDR2 are GTSNPN and SVGIG (reference sequence). The DNA of the CDR3 is TGTGCCTGGACGGAGACATCAGGGCAGCCCCAGCATTTT. Translated, it gives CAWTETSGQPQHF.

The CDR3, as DNA: TGTGCCAGCAGTACAGGTGGATACGAGCAGTACTTC. Protein product: CASSTGGYEQYF. V is TRBV27 and J is TRBJ2-7; D is possibly TRBD1 (5 bases). The CDR3 sequence is 12 residues long. CDR1 MNHEY and CDR2 SMNVEV come from the germline V gene (reference sequence). V shed 5 bases and J shed 4 bases, with 9 bases lying between them.

This rearrangement joins TRBV27 to TRBJ1-1, with D hard to call. This CDR3 region has 15 residues. The germline V gene encodes CDR1 MNHEY and CDR2 SMNVEV (reference sequence). V was pared by 7 bases and J by 2 bases, with 17 bases between. This CDR3 reads CASNDGAGPNTEAFF. The CDR3 region has the DNA TGTGCCAGCAACGACGGCGCAGGTCCTAACACTGAAGCTTTCTTT.

J is TRBJ2-1 and V is TRBV7-3; possible D gene TRBD1, 7 bases. V was shortened by 5 bases and J by 8 bases, with 19 bases between the two germline ends. The CDR3 totals 15 residues. The germline V gene has CDR1 SGHTA and CDR2 FQGTGA. The CDR3 spells CASSPDWGRGDEQFF. In DNA, the CDR3 is TGTGCCAGCAGCCCGGACTGGGGCAGGGGGGATGAGCAGTTCTTC.

CDR3 nucleotide sequence: TGTGCCACCAGCAGAGCTGAGGACGAGCAGTACTTC. Protein sequence: CATSRAEDEQYF. The rearrangement links TRBV15 to TRBJ2-7; unclear D gene. Germline V gene sequence: CDR1 LNHNV, CDR2 YYDKDF (reference sequence). The V and J ends lost 1 base and 5 bases respectively, with 6 bases between them. CDR3 length equals 12 residues.

This clone was seen only once. V is TRBV7-2 and J is TRBJ1-2, with 11 bases fitting TRBD1. The CDR3 covers 14 residues. The J segment lost 8 bases and the V segment lost 5 bases, leaving 7 bases of the junction unmatched. Germline V gene data show CDR1 as SGHTA and CDR2 as FQGNSA. CDR3 sequence (DNA): TGTGCCAGCAGCATGGGACAGGGGGTCTACGGCTACACCTTC. Residues: CASSMGQGVYGYTF.

The chain couples TRBV7-9 to TRBJ2-1, with D possibly TRBD1 on 7 matching bases. Trimming stripped 5 bases from V and 0 bases from J, with 17 bases between. CDR3 length: 17 amino acids. The V gene's germline CDR1 is SEHNR and CDR2 FQNEAQ (reference sequence). The CDR3 DNA reads as TGTGCCAGCAGCAATTCAGGGGGGCGGCACTCCTACAATGAGCAGTTCTTC. It encodes CASSNSGGRHSYNEQFF.

This clone was detected once. This chain joins TRBV6-5 and TRBJ1-4, with D perhaps matching TRBD1 (5 bases). The CDR3 runs to 14 residues. Germline CDR1 and CDR2: MNHEY and SVGAGI. V lost 5 bases to trimming and J lost 7 bases, with 14 bases between them. The CDR3 region is CASSNPGGAEKLFF. The CDR3 nucleotides are TGTGCCAGCAGTAACCCGGGGGGAGCTGAAAAACTGTTTTTT.

The chain recombines TRBV2 with TRBJ1-1; 8 bases fit TRBD1. V shed 4 bases and J 4 bases; nucleotides not matched to a gene: 2. Germline V CDR1 and CDR2: SNHLY, FYNNEI. This CDR3 has 13 residues. The CDR3 is CASSGQGPTEAFF. In nucleotides, the CDR3 is TGTGCCAGCAGTGGACAGGGGCCCACTGAAGCTTTCTTT.

The CDR3 sequence: CSVIVDRPLEKGYTF. The CDR3 DNA is TGCAGCGTCATAGTCGACAGGCCCCTTGAAAAAGGCTACACCTTC. The chain uses TRBV29-1 and TRBJ1-2, with D possibly matching TRBD1 (6 bases). Germline values: CDR1 SQVTM, CDR2 ANQGSEA. CDR3 size: 15 residues. The V end lost 6 bases, the J end lost 8 bases, and 25 bases lay between the germline ends.

V gene TRBV19 combines with J gene TRBJ1-5; D is undetermined. The CDR3 extends over 17 amino acids. V was pared by 0 bases and J by 6 bases, with 18 bases between. Germline-derived CDR1 and CDR2 are LNHDA and SQIVND (reference sequence). This CDR3 is CASSIDRTDHPSQPQHF. The DNA of the CDR3 is TGTGCCAGTAGTATAGATCGAACAGATCACCCTTCTCAGCCCCAGCATTTT.

The CDR3: CATSLWTSHSGANVLTF. The DNA for the CDR3 is TGTGCAACTAGCCTGTGGACTAGCCACTCTGGGGCCAACGTCCTGACTTTC. The chain has TRBV19 and TRBJ2-6, with 8 positions matching TRBD2. CDR1 and CDR2 from the germline V gene are LNHDA and SQIVND (reference sequence). This CDR3 is 17 amino acids long.

The chain uses TRBV7-8 and TRBJ1-1, with 8 bases identical to TRBD1. Per the germline V gene, CDR1 is SGHVS and CDR2 is FQNEAQ. This CDR3 comprises 16 residues. With V trimmed by 4 bases and J by 2 bases, 9 bases remained unmatched. CDR3 sequence reads: CASSSYGQGRNTEAFF. CDR3 coding DNA: TGTGCCAGCAGCTCCTATGGACAGGGTCGAAACACTGAAGCTTTCTTT.

The rearrangement links TRBV10-3 to TRBJ1-4, with 8 bases identical to TRBD1. Looked up from germline, CDR1 is ENHRY and CDR2 is SYGVKD. Trimming removed 3 bases from V and 7 bases from J; junction bases left unmatched: 4. CDR3 size: 14 residues. The CDR3, as DNA: TGTGCCATCAGTGAAGGACAGGGCGGTGAAAAACTGTTTTTT. Translation gives CAISEGQGGEKLFF.

The V gene is TRBV10-3, the J gene TRBJ2-5, with TRBD1 identical over 11 bases. Germline V gene data show CDR1 as ENHRY and CDR2 as SYGVKD. Trimming cost V 6 bases and J 4 bases; bases outside gene matches: 7. The CDR3 runs to 15 residues. The CDR3 nucleotides read TGTGCCATCAGCGCCGGGACAGGGGGATCAGAGACCCAGTACTTC. Its translation: CAISAGTGGSETQYF.

This chain connects TRBV6-1 to TRBJ1-5; tentative D call: TRBD1 (6 bases). CDR1 and CDR2 from the germline V gene are MNHNS and SASEGT. The germline V and J ends were trimmed by 1 base and 7 bases, with 14 bases remaining between them. The CDR3 runs to 15 residues. The CDR3: CASSEDRVLWQPQHF. The CDR3 nucleotides are TGTGCCAGCAGTGAAGACAGGGTGTTATGGCAGCCCCAGCATTTT.

This sequence joins TRBV19 and TRBJ1-1; D might be TRBD1 (5 bases). The V gene's germline CDR1 is LNHDA and CDR2 SQIVND (reference sequence). V lost 6 bases, J lost 1 base, and 9 bases lay in between. This CDR3 has 13 residues. The CDR3 sequence: CASSGQWNTEAFF. DNA of the CDR3: TGTGCCAGTAGCGGACAATGGAACACTGAAGCTTTCTTT.

V is TRBV30 and J is TRBJ2-3; 12 positions agree with TRBD2. The V segment lost 4 bases and the J segment 0 bases; nucleotides outside the gene matches: 5. This CDR3 comprises 16 residues. Germline CDR1 reads GTSNPN; CDR2 reads SVGIG (reference sequence). In DNA form, the CDR3 reads TGTGCCTGGAAAGGACTAGCGGGGATTAGCACAGATACGCAGTATTTT. As protein: CAWKGLAGISTDTQYF.

The V call is TRBV29-1, the J call TRBJ2-5, with a possible D match to TRBD2 (6 bases). This CDR3 is built from 15 residues. Germline V CDR1 and CDR2: SQVTM, ANQGSEA. V lost 8 bases and J lost 1, with 20 bases in between. CDR3 protein: CSFLRTGASQETQYF. Here the CDR3 DNA reads TGCAGCTTTTTGAGGACGGGAGCCAGCCAAGAGACCCAGTACTTC.

This clone has only one observation. The rearrangement links TRBV2 to TRBJ1-4; D is uncertain. Trimming took off 4 bases at V and 2 bases at J, with 8 bases between the two ends. The CDR3 contains 14 residues. The germline CDR1 and CDR2 sequences are SNHLY and FYNNEI. The DNA for the CDR3 is TGTGCCAGCAGTGTCGGACTGACTAATGAAAAACTGTTTTTT. This sequence encodes CASSVGLTNEKLFF.

The chain joins TRBV6-1 to TRBJ1-2; D not resolved. The CDR3 length is 14 residues. The germline V and J ends were trimmed by 0 bases and 2 bases, with 7 bases remaining between them. Germline lookup yields CDR1 MNHNS and CDR2 SASEGT. CDR3 protein: CASSEAAGNYGYTF. The CDR3 DNA is TGTGCCAGCAGTGAAGCCGCCGGGAACTATGGCTACACCTTC.

The genes are TRBV11-2 and TRBJ1-5, with no clear D. The CDR3 has 15 residues. V shed 0 bases and J shed 1 base, with 7 bases lying between them. Germline values: CDR1 SGHAT, CDR2 FQNNGV. The CDR3, as DNA: TGTGCCAGCAGCTTAGACCCGGGAAGCAATCAGCCCCAGCATTTT. It translates to CASSLDPGSNQPQHF.

This clone showed up just a few times. This chain uses TRBV2 with TRBJ1-1; 9 bases fit TRBD1. The CDR3 consists of 14 residues. In germline, CDR1 is SNHLY, CDR2 FYNNEI. Trimming took 5 bases from V and 1 from J; bases not matched to a gene: 2. The CDR3 region has the DNA TGTGCCAGCAGTAAGGGACAGGGGAACACTGAAGCTTTCTTT. As protein: CASSKGQGNTEAFF.

This clone was seen a few times. This chain joins TRBV27 and TRBJ1-5, with 9 bases identical to TRBD1. CDR1 is MNHEY, CDR2 SMNVEV, per germline (reference sequence). Trimming removed 5 bases from V and 6 bases from J; junction bases left unmatched: 5. The CDR3 covers 14 residues. DNA of the CDR3: TGTGCCAGCAGTACCGGACAGGGGAGTCAGCCCCAGCATTTT. Residues: CASSTGQGSQPQHF.